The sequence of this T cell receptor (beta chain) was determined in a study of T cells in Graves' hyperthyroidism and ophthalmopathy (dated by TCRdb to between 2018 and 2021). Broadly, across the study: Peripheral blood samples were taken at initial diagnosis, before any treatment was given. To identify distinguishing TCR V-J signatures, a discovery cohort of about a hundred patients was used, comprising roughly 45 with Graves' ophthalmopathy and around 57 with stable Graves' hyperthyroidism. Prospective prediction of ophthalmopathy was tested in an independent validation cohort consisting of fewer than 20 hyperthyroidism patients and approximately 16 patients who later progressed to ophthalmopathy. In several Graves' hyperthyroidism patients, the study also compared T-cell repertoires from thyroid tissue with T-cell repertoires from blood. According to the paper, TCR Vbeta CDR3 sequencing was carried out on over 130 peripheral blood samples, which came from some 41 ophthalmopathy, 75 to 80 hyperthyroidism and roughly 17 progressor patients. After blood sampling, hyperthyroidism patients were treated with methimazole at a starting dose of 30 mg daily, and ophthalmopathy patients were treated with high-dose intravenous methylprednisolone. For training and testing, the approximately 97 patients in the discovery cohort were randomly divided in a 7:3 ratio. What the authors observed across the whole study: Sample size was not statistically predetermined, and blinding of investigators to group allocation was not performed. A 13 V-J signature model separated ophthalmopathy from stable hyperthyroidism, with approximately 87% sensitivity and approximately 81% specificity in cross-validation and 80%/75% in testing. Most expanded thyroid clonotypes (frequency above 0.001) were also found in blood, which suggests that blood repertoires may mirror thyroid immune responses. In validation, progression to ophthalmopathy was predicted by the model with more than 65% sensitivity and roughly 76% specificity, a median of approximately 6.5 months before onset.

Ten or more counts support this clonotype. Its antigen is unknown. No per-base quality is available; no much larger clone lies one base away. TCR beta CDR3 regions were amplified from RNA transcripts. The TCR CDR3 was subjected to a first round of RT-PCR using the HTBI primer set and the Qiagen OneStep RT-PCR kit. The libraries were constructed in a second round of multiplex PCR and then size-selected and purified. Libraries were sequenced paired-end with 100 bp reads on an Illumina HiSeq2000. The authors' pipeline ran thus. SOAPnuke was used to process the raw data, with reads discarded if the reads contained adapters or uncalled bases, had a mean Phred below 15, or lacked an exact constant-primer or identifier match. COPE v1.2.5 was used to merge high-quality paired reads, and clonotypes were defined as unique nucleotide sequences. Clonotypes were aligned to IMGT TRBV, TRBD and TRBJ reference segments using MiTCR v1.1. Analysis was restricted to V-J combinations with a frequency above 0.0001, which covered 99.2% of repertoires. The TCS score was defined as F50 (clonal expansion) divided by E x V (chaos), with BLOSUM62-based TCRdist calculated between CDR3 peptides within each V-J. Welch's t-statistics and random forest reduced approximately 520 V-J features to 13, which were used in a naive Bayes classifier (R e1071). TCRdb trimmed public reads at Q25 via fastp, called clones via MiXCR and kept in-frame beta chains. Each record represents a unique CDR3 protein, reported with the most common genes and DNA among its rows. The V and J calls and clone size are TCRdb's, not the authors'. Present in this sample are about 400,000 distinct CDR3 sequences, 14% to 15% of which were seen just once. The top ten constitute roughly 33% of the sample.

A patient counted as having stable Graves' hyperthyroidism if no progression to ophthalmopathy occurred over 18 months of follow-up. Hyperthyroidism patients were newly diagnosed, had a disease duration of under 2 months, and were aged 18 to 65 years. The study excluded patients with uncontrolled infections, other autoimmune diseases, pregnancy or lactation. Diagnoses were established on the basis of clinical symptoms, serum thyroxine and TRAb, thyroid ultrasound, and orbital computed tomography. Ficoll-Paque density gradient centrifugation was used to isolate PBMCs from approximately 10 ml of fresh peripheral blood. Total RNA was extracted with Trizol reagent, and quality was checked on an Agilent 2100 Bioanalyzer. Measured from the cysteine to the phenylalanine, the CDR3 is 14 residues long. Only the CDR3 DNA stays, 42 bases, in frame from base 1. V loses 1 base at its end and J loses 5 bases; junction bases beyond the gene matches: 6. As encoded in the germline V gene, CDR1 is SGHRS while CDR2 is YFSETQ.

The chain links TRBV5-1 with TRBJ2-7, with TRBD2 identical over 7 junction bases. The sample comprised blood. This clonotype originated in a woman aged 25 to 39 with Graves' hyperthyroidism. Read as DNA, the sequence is TGCGCCAGCAGCTTGAGGCGGGAGAGGGACGAGCAGTACTTC. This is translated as CASSLRRERDEQYF.